One and the same sample provided the 2 T cell receptor beta chains below, sequenced in a study of blood T cell dynamics during melanoma immunotherapy. This table comes from immunoSEQ multiplex PCR, and its TCRdb copy is limited to in-frame clones, with some not included. The table for this sample gives around 30 clones. As to time point: pre-treatment baseline. Sample: cell-free DNA from blood, taken from a patient treated with checkpoint blockade. These receptors were collected from a human donor with melanoma.

The rearrangement links TRBV21-1 to TRBJ2-1. TRBV21-1 is classified as a pseudogene. The CDR3 runs 15 residues. CDR3 sequence reads: CASSNPDNYRGEQFF. The CDR3 DNA is TGTGCCAGCAGCAATCCGGACAATTACCGGGGTGAGCAGTTCTTC.

A few counts support this clone. In DNA form, the CDR3 reads TGTGCCAGCAGCTTAGTAAGAAGCGGGACGTCGCAGTTCTTC. This gives the protein CASSLVRSGTSQFF. The chain has TRBV11-3 and TRBJ2-1; 7 bases align to TRBD2. CDR1 is SGHNT and CDR2 is YENEEA in the germline V gene. V shed 1 base and J 12 bases; nucleotides not matched to a gene: 9. CDR3 size: 14 residues.